This T cell receptor (beta chain) stems from a study of blood T cell repertoires in COVID-19. The method was immunoSEQ multiplex PCR; TCRdb's version includes in-frame clones alone and lacks a portion of them. In the table there are 250,000 to 400,000 clones, about 85% of which are singletons. The germline CDR1 and CDR2 sequences are MNHEY and SMNVEV (reference sequence). There are 13 residues in the CDR3. Germline trimming cut 3 bases from V and 8 bases from J; bases unmatched to any gene: 5. Cohort assignment relied on participant-reported clinical history. Source material: PBMCs or T cells enriched from blood (not recorded which). The receptor was isolated from a woman under 40 who had been exposed to COVID-19. V and J are TRBV27 and TRBJ1-2; 8 bases are shared with TRBD1. Written as DNA, the CDR3 is TGTGCCAGCAGTTTCCAGGGGGCGGTAGGCTACACCTTC. The encoded protein is CASSFQGAVGYTF.